Shown below are 5 T cell receptor beta chains from a single sample sequenced in a study of blood T cell repertoires in COVID-19. Data came from immunoSEQ multiplex PCR; TCRdb stores just in-frame clones and leaves some out. The sample yields approximately 290,000 clones, over 75% seen once. The sample consisted of PBMCs or T cells enriched from blood (not recorded which). The receptors shown here come from a woman aged 25-40 years who had recovered from COVID-19.

V gene TRBV27 combines with J gene TRBJ2-7; a possible D gene is TRBD2 (6 bases). The ends were cut back, 5 bases at V and 6 bases at J, with 14 bases in the middle. Per the germline V gene, CDR1 is MNHEY and CDR2 is SMNVEV (reference sequence). The CDR3 loop spans 13 amino acids. The CDR3 nucleotides are TGTGCCAGCAGTAGAGGAGGGCCAGCCGAGCAGTACTTC. Its protein product is CASSRGGPAEQYF.

The rearrangement uses TRBV27 and TRBJ2-3, with 7 bases matching TRBD1. V was clipped by 3 bases and J by 2 bases; unmatched bases: 2. The CDR3 has 14 residues. The germline V gene has CDR1 MNHEY and CDR2 SMNVEV (reference sequence). CDR3 nucleotides: TGTGCCAGCAGTTTTGGGACAGCCACAGATACGCAGTATTTT. As protein: CASSFGTATDTQYF.

This clone appeared a single time. CDR3 nucleotide sequence: TGTGCCAGCAGCTCCTCGGGGGGTAGCGGGAAGGGGACAGATACGCAGTATTTT. This sequence encodes CASSSSGGSGKGTDTQYF. V usage is TRBV7-9 and J usage is TRBJ2-3, with 8 bases lining up with TRBD2. CDR3 length: 18 residues. Germline values: CDR1 SEHNR, CDR2 FQNEAQ (reference sequence). Unmatched junction bases numbered 15, after V lost 4 bases and J lost 3 bases.

This clone was counted once. The V and J genes are TRBV7-9 and TRBJ2-1; 15 nucleotides agree with TRBD2. This CDR3 has 19 residues. After removal of 0 bases from V and 9 bases from J, the junction contained 12 bases not matched to a gene. CDR1 is SEHNR and CDR2 is FQNEAQ in the germline V gene (reference sequence). As DNA, the CDR3 is TGTGCCAGCAGCTTAGCCGGCGGACTAGCGGGAGGGCTGGGCGGTGAGCAGTTCTTC. As protein: CASSLAGGLAGGLGGEQFF.

As concerns this clone: This sample includes further DNA sequences coding for the same CDR3. This chain links TRBV5-1 with TRBJ1-1; D is possibly TRBD1 (5 bases). This CDR3 has 13 amino acids. Germline CDR1 is SGHRS and CDR2 is YFSETQ. The ends were cut back, 2 bases at V and 1 base at J, with 6 bases in the middle. The CDR3 DNA is TGCGCCAGCAGCTTAACAGGGAACACTGAAGCTTTCTTT. Amino acid sequence: CASSLTGNTEAFF.